Presented here are 26 T cell receptor beta chains from one specimen sequenced in a study of blood T cell repertoires in COVID-19. Sequenced by immunoSEQ multiplex PCR; TCRdb stores in-frame clones only, minus some. Among tens of thousands of clones listed, around 84% were seen once. Sequences were obtained from peripheral blood. The receptors were sampled from an elderly woman in a cohort sampled during active or convalescent COVID-19.

This clone was recorded a few times. J is TRBJ2-3 and V is TRBV6-5; no clear D. V lost 7 bases and J lost 0, with 5 bases in between. The CDR3 has 12 residues. CDR1 is MNHEY, CDR2 SVGAGI, per germline. The CDR3 loop is CASMSSTDTQYF. The CDR3 bases are TGTGCCAGCATGTCTAGCACAGATACGCAGTATTTT.

The rearrangement uses TRBV11-2 and TRBJ2-2, with TRBD2 matching over 11 bases. Germline lookup yields CDR1 SGHAT and CDR2 FQNNGV. The J segment lost 0 bases and the V segment lost 3 bases, leaving 6 bases of the junction unmatched. This CDR3 spans 18 amino acids. The CDR3 loop reads CASSFRSSGRPNTGELFF. For the CDR3, the DNA is TGTGCCAGCAGCTTTCGGTCTAGCGGGAGGCCGAACACCGGGGAGCTGTTTTTT.

This chain joins TRBV7-3 and TRBJ2-1; 8 bases map to TRBD2. Germline loops: CDR1 SGHTA, CDR2 FQGTGA. With V trimmed by 5 bases and J by 2 bases, 5 bases remained unmatched. The CDR3 is 15 residues long. CDR3 region: CASSVSGSTYNEQFF. DNA of the CDR3: TGTGCCAGCAGCGTAAGCGGGAGTACCTACAATGAGCAGTTCTTC. Filled out from reference TRBV7-3 and TRBJ2-1, the complete variable domain reads GAGVSQTPSNKVTEKGKYVELRCDPISGHTALYWYRQSLGQGPEFLIYFQGTGAADDSGLPNDRFFAVRPEGSVSTLKIQRTERGDSAVYLCASSVSGSTYNEQFFGPGTRLTVL.

V and J are TRBV28 and TRBJ2-1; 9 nucleotides line up with TRBD2. Germline loops: CDR1 MDHEN, CDR2 SYDVKM. The CDR3 runs to 15 residues. V dropped 5 bases and J dropped 10; count of bases not matched to a gene: 12. The CDR3 DNA reads as TGTGCCAGCAGTCCCACCCGAGCACTAGCGGGCGAGCAGTTCTTC. Its protein is CASSPTRALAGEQFF.

The V call is TRBV18, the J call TRBJ2-7; tentative D call: TRBD1 (5 bases). Per the germline V gene, CDR1 is KGHSH and CDR2 is LQKENI. V shed 3 bases and J shed 7 bases, with 16 bases lying between them. The CDR3 spans 14 residues. DNA of the CDR3: TGTGCCAGCTCACCGGGTCCAGGGAAGAGGGAGCAGTACTTC. As protein: CASSPGPGKREQYF. The complete variable domain, with remaining parts taken from reference TRBV18 and TRBJ2-7, reads NAGVMQNPRHLVRRRGQEARLRCSPMKGHSHVYWYRQLPEEGLKFMVYLQKENIIDESGMPKERFSAEFPKEGPSILRIQQVVRGDSAAYFCASSPGPGKREQYFGPGTRLTVT.

The rearrangement uses TRBV9 and TRBJ1-2; 9 bases are shared with TRBD1. V lost 4 bases to trimming and J lost 6 bases; unmatched junction nucleotides: 4. This CDR3 spans 13 amino acids. Germline CDR1 reads SGDLS; CDR2 reads YYNGEE. The CDR3 DNA reads TGTGCCAGCAGCCCCCGGACAGGGGATGGCTACACCTTC. Protein sequence: CASSPRTGDGYTF.

The V call is TRBV18, the J call TRBJ2-3, with D tentatively TRBD1 (5 bases). Trimming took off 8 bases at V and 0 bases at J, with 15 bases between the two ends. The germline V gene encodes CDR1 KGHSH and CDR2 LQKENI. The length of the CDR3 is 15 residues. The CDR3 sequence is CASRQTLTSTDTQYF. The CDR3 DNA is TGTGCCAGCCGACAGACCCTAACTAGCACAGATACGCAGTATTTT.

This clone was counted a few times. The chain has TRBV27 and TRBJ1-2; 7 nucleotides match TRBD1. V lost 0 bases and J lost 8; bases outside the gene matches: 6. Germline CDR1 reads MNHEY; CDR2 reads SMNVEV (reference sequence). This CDR3 spans 14 amino acids. The CDR3 here is CASSLSQGEEGYTF. The CDR3 nucleotides are TGTGCCAGCAGTTTATCCCAGGGGGAGGAGGGCTACACCTTC.

This clone was recorded a few times. The genes are TRBV5-1 and TRBJ2-5; weak D call: TRBD1 (6 bases). This CDR3 is 13 amino acids long. Germline V gene sequence: CDR1 SGHRS, CDR2 YFSETQ. Between the trimmed V and J ends, which lost 1 base and 5 bases, there was a span of 9 bases. The CDR3 protein is CASSLTGYETQYF. For the CDR3, the DNA is TGCGCCAGCAGCTTGACAGGGTACGAGACCCAGTACTTC.

J is TRBJ1-2 and V is TRBV5-4; TRBD1 agrees at 8 bases. CDR3 length: 14 amino acids. V shed 4 bases, J shed 8 bases, and the junction held 10 bases outside the gene matches. Germline V lookup: CDR1 SGHNT, CDR2 YYREEE (reference sequence). CDR3 DNA: TGTGCCAGCAGCCTACGACAGGGGTTGTTAGGCTACACCTTC. This codes for CASSLRQGLLGYTF.

This chain connects TRBV2 to TRBJ2-7, with TRBD1 matching over 8 bases. Germline V gene data show CDR1 as SNHLY and CDR2 as FYNNEI. Germline trimming cut 7 bases from V and 3 bases from J; bases unmatched to any gene: 5. The CDR3 has 13 residues. The CDR3 loop is CASKEGQVYEQYF. Here the CDR3 DNA reads TGTGCCAGCAAGGAGGGACAGGTCTACGAGCAGTACTTC.

The V call is TRBV27, the J call TRBJ1-6; 7 bases align to TRBD1. CDR3 length equals 16 residues. The germline V gene has CDR1 MNHEY and CDR2 SMNVEV (reference sequence). Unmatched junction bases numbered 8, after V lost 5 bases and J lost 4 bases. CDR3 region: CASSTNRQGYNSPLHF. CDR3 sequence (DNA): TGTGCCAGCAGTACAAACCGACAGGGATATAATTCACCCCTCCACTTT.

This chain connects TRBV2 to TRBJ2-3, with no clear D. The CDR3 extends over 14 amino acids. From germline, CDR1 is SNHLY and CDR2 FYNNEI. V gave up 4 bases and J gave up 1 base, with 9 bases separating them. The CDR3, as DNA: TGTGCCAGCAGTGGAAACTACGGCACAGATACGCAGTATTTT. This encodes CASSGNYGTDTQYF.

This chain uses TRBV7-3 with TRBJ2-5; D is uncertain. This CDR3 contains 13 residues. Per germline, CDR1 SGHTA and CDR2 FQGTGA. The V end was cut by 1 base, the J end by 5 bases, with 8 bases between. The CDR3 nucleotides read TGTGCCAGCAGCTTAATCTTCGGGGAGACCCAGTACTTC. Protein sequence: CASSLIFGETQYF.

The V gene is TRBV19, the J gene TRBJ2-2; TRBD2 matches 10 bases. This CDR3 has 15 amino acids. Germline V gene sequence: CDR1 LNHDA, CDR2 SQIVND (reference sequence). J lost 6 bases, V lost 7 bases, and 8 bases had no gene match. This CDR3 is CASTQAGGRPGELFF. The CDR3 coding sequence is TGTGCCAGTACCCAAGCGGGGGGGCGACCCGGGGAGCTGTTTTTT.

CDR3: CASKNRVDNNQPQHF. CDR3 bases: TGTGCCAGCAAAAACAGGGTGGATAACAATCAGCCCCAGCATTTT. This chain connects TRBV19 to TRBJ1-5; D might be TRBD1 (6 bases). The CDR3 totals 15 residues. V dropped 9 bases and J dropped 3 bases, with 18 bases sitting between them. Germline V lookup: CDR1 LNHDA, CDR2 SQIVND (reference sequence).

This clone has a single count. The chain is built from TRBV6-2 or TRBV6-3 and TRBJ2-1; tentatively, D is TRBD2 (6 bases). The V gene lost 6 bases and the J gene lost 5 bases, with 20 bases spanning the gap. There are 16 residues in the CDR3. Germline values: CDR1 MNHEY, CDR2 SVGEGT. The CDR3: CASSPSWGLGDNEQFF. Here the CDR3 DNA reads TGTGCCAGCAGCCCGTCCTGGGGACTTGGGGACAATGAGCAGTTCTTC.

In its sample, this clone was seen a few times. This chain joins TRBV15 and TRBJ1-5; no clear D. V gave up 5 bases and J gave up 7 bases, with 12 bases separating them. This CDR3 has 13 amino acids. Germline loops: CDR1 LNHNV, CDR2 YYDKDF (reference sequence). The CDR3 here is CATSGLLRQPQHF. The CDR3 nucleotides read TGTGCCACCAGCGGCCTGTTGAGGCAGCCCCAGCATTTT.

As concerns this clone: The same CDR3 can be traced to other DNA sequences in this sample. In DNA, the CDR3 is TGTGCCAGCAGCTCCGGGACAGGGGGAAACAATGAGCAGTTCTTC. This translates into CASSSGTGGNNEQFF. This rearrangement joins TRBV7-3 to TRBJ2-1, with 11 nucleotides matching TRBD1. From germline, CDR1 is SGHTA and CDR2 FQGTGA. The junction had 4 bases not matched to a gene; V was cut back by 4 bases and J by 5 bases. This CDR3 spans 15 amino acids.

This clone was detected once. J is TRBJ2-7 and V is TRBV4-2; 7 nucleotides line up with TRBD2. The germline V gene has CDR1 LGHNA and CDR2 YNFKEQ. This CDR3 spans 16 amino acids. The junction had 5 bases not matched to a gene; V was cut back by 0 bases and J by 0 bases. This CDR3 reads CASSQDPGTTSYEQYF. The CDR3 DNA reads TGTGCCAGCAGCCAAGATCCCGGGACTACCTCCTACGAGCAGTACTTC.

The chain uses TRBV27 and TRBJ1-2; D is undetermined. CDR1 MNHEY and CDR2 SMNVEV come from the germline V gene (reference sequence). The CDR3 spans 15 residues. Between the trimmed V and J ends, which lost 1 base and 5 bases, there was a span of 14 bases. In DNA form, the CDR3 reads TGTGCCAGCAGTTTATTACGGGGTAACAGTTATGGCTACACCTTC. As protein: CASSLLRGNSYGYTF.

The chain's CDR3 is CASSPNRGPNSNTEAFF. In DNA form, the CDR3 reads TGTGCCAGCAGCCCAAACAGGGGCCCAAACTCGAACACTGAAGCTTTCTTT. The chain combines TRBV5-6 with TRBJ1-1, with TRBD1 identical over 7 bases. J was trimmed by 1 base and V by 4 bases; bases with no gene match: 13. The length of the CDR3 is 17 residues. Germline V lookup: CDR1 SGHDT, CDR2 YYEEEE.

The gene calls are TRBV6-1 and TRBJ1-4; D uncertain. Trimming shortened V by 3 bases and J by 5 bases, and 13 bases separated the two germline ends. Germline V lookup: CDR1 MNHNS, CDR2 SASEGT. The CDR3 runs 15 residues. The CDR3 bases are TGTGCCAGCAGTGACAACGAGGTCGGGAATGAAAAACTGTTTTTT. Translation gives CASSDNEVGNEKLFF.

This chain joins TRBV5-4 and TRBJ2-7, with TRBD2 matching 11 bases. CDR3 length: 16 amino acids. CDR1 SGHNT and CDR2 YYREEE come from the germline V gene (reference sequence). After removal of 2 bases from V and 3 bases from J, the junction contained 7 bases not matched to a gene. The CDR3 nucleotides read TGTGCCAGCAGCTTCTCGGTAGCGGGAGGGCGCTACGAGCAGTACTTC. The encoded protein is CASSFSVAGGRYEQYF.

The genes are TRBV30 and TRBJ1-3; TRBD1 is a possible D gene (5 bases). Germline V gene sequence: CDR1 GTSNPN, CDR2 SVGIG (reference sequence). Trimming shortened V by 3 bases and J by 6 bases, and 18 bases separated the two germline ends. CDR3 size: 15 residues. CDR3 protein: CAWSRGGVLENTIYF. The CDR3 coding sequence is TGTGCCTGGAGCCGTGGGGGGGTCTTGGAAAACACCATATATTTT.

The chain has TRBV5-1 and TRBJ2-1; 12 bases fit TRBD2. The CDR3 is 19 amino acids. CDR1 and CDR2 from the germline V gene are SGHRS and YFSETQ. With V trimmed by 0 bases and J by 4 bases, 11 bases remained unmatched. The CDR3 region is CASSLDRSRTSGTYNEQFF. The CDR3 DNA is TGCGCCAGCAGCTTGGACAGGTCCCGGACTAGCGGGACGTACAATGAGCAGTTCTTC.